The 10 T cell receptor beta chains reported below all come from one sample, sequenced in a study of PD-1 blockade in classical Hodgkin lymphoma. Stated time point: cycle 4 day 1 (C4D1), after six to seven weeks of nivolumab. All trial patients relapsed after autologous stem cell transplantation. Sequencing used immunoSEQ multiplex PCR; TCRdb keeps in-frame clones, though not all of them. The sample contains roughly 30,000 clones, around 85% of which appear only once. The sequences come from peripheral blood mononuclear cells (PBMCs), collected before the fourth cycle of nivolumab. Receptors were obtained from a human donor with classical Hodgkin lymphoma.

The chain employs TRBV11-3 and TRBJ1-1; 9 bases map to TRBD1. V was pared by 6 bases and J by 4 bases, with 6 bases of the junction left unmatched. Germline CDR1 and CDR2: SGHNT and YENEEA. This CDR3 is built from 14 residues. Here the CDR3 reads CASRIQGAGTEAFF. The CDR3 nucleotides read TGTGCCAGCAGAATACAGGGGGCTGGCACTGAAGCTTTCTTT.

CDR3 sequence reads: CASRGGGGSNQPQHF. DNA for the CDR3: TGTGCCAGCAGGGGGGGCGGTGGGAGCAATCAGCCCCAGCATTTT. The J gene is TRBJ1-5, the V gene TRBV28; TRBD1 is a possible D gene (6 bases). The length of the CDR3 is 15 residues. V shed 6 bases and J shed 1 base, with 13 bases lying between them. Per the germline V gene, CDR1 is MDHEN and CDR2 is SYDVKM.

The chain joins TRBV29-1 to TRBJ1-2; D uncertain. Germline CDR1 is SQVTM and CDR2 is ANQGSEA. This CDR3 has 12 residues. V was cut by 7 bases and J by 0 bases, with 9 bases left in between. CDR3 coding DNA: TGCAGCGGGGGAGTAGCTAACTATGGCTACACCTTC. Translated: CSGGVANYGYTF.

This chain links TRBV6-6 with TRBJ1-2; tentative D call: TRBD1 (5 bases). The V and J ends lost 3 bases and 4 bases respectively, with 12 bases between them. The length of the CDR3 is 14 residues. Germline CDR1 reads MNHNY; CDR2 reads SVGAGI (reference sequence). DNA for the CDR3: TGTGCCAGCAGTTATCGGGGCCAACTCTATGGCTACACCTTC. Its protein product is CASSYRGQLYGYTF.

The chain uses TRBV7-9 and TRBJ1-2, with D unresolved. CDR1 and CDR2 (germline): SEHNR, FQNEAQ (reference sequence). The CDR3 runs 14 residues. V shed 5 bases and J shed 2 bases, with 12 bases lying between them. CDR3 in DNA: TGTGCCAGCAGCGAAGTGGCCGCCAACTATGGCTACACCTTC. Residues: CASSEVAANYGYTF.

This chain uses TRBV11-1 with TRBJ2-5; tentative D call: TRBD1 (6 bases). Trimming cost V 5 bases and J 0 bases, with 16 bases left between them. Germline-derived CDR1 and CDR2 are SGHAT and FQDESV (reference sequence). The CDR3 sequence is 16 residues long. CDR3 in DNA: TGTGCCAGCAGCCCAGGACAGCTTCCGTACCAAGAGACCCAGTACTTC. Translated: CASSPGQLPYQETQYF.

In this sample, this clone turned up once. The chain links TRBV7-2 to TRBJ2-2; D unclear. Germline V gives CDR1 SGHTA, CDR2 FQGNSA. The V and J ends lost 6 bases and 1 base respectively, with 9 bases between them. The CDR3 is made up of 14 amino acids. The CDR3 spells CASRRTVNTGELFF. CDR3 coding DNA: TGTGCCAGCAGACGGACGGTGAACACCGGGGAGCTGTTTTTT.

J is TRBJ2-2 and V is TRBV25-1; tentative D call: TRBD1 (5 bases). The V gene's germline CDR1 is MGHDK and CDR2 SYGVNS. The V end lost 1 base, the J end lost 3 bases, and 6 bases lay between the germline ends. The CDR3 spans 14 residues. CDR3 protein: CASSESRDTGELFF. CDR3 in DNA: TGTGCCAGCAGTGAATCCAGGGACACCGGGGAGCTGTTTTTT.

The chain links TRBV7-8 to TRBJ2-3; possibly TRBD1 for D (5 bases). V was pared by 5 bases and J by 4 bases, with 10 bases between. Germline V CDR1 and CDR2: SGHVS, FQNEAQ. CDR3 size: 13 residues. CDR3 bases: TGTGCCAGCAGCCCCCCCAGGGCAGATACGCAGTATTTT. It translates to CASSPPRADTQYF. The variable domain in full, completed from reference TRBV7-8 and TRBJ2-3, reads GAGVSQSPRYKVAKRGQDVALRCDPISGHVSLFWYQQALGQGPEFLTYFQNEAQLDKSGLPSDRFFAERPEGSVSTLKIQRTQQEDSAVYLCASSPPRADTQYFGPGTRLTVL.

The chain uses TRBV25-1 and TRBJ2-3; tentative D call: TRBD2 (7 bases). The germline V gene encodes CDR1 MGHDK and CDR2 SYGVNS. CDR3 length: 15 amino acids. V lost 1 base, J lost 2 bases, and 10 bases lay in between. The CDR3 bases are TGTGCCAGCAGTGAATCGGGGGGCCCCACAGATACGCAGTATTTT. Protein sequence: CASSESGGPTDTQYF.